This passage covers 26 T cell receptor beta chains from one sample sequenced in a study of control samples from healthy donors and cancer patients. Using immunoSEQ multiplex PCR, the repertoire was profiled, and TCRdb retains in-frame clones only, with some absent. The table lists about 80,000 clones, 84% of them singletons. The sequenced material came from PBMCs. Every receptor here comes from a man aged 55 to 70 with head and neck cancer.

The rearrangement links TRBV6-5 to TRBJ2-7; D unclear. Germline-derived CDR1 and CDR2 are MNHEY and SVGAGI. Trimming took 4 bases from V and 0 from J, leaving 13 bases between them. CDR3 length: 15 amino acids. CDR3 DNA: TGTGCCAGCAGTTTGGGCAGCAAGAGCTCCTACGAGCAGTACTTC. This translates into CASSLGSKSSYEQYF.

This clone appeared once. V and J are TRBV28 and TRBJ2-5, with 9 bases lining up with TRBD1. There are 15 residues in the CDR3. The germline V gene encodes CDR1 MDHEN and CDR2 SYDVKM. Trimming took 5 bases from V and 2 from J; bases not matched to a gene: 6. CDR3 residues: CASSIPTGGQETQYF. The CDR3 DNA sequence: TGTGCCAGCAGTATACCGACAGGGGGGCAAGAGACCCAGTACTTC.

The J gene is TRBJ1-3, the V gene TRBV5-6; TRBD1 is a possible D gene (5 bases). V was shortened by 4 bases and J by 6 bases, with 14 bases between the two germline ends. The CDR3 consists of 14 residues. Germline V gene sequence: CDR1 SGHDT, CDR2 YYEEEE. The CDR3 nucleotides read TGTGCCAGCAGCAGGAGTGGGACCGTAAACACCATATATTTT. Translated, it gives CASSRSGTVNTIYF.

The chain joins TRBV7-9 to TRBJ1-6; TRBD1 matches 8 bases. Germline V gene sequence: CDR1 SEHNR, CDR2 FQNEAQ (reference sequence). V shed 5 bases, J shed 8 bases, and the junction held 5 bases outside the gene matches. This CDR3 has 14 residues. This CDR3 is CASSPTGEYSPLHF. The CDR3 bases are TGTGCCAGCAGCCCGACAGGGGAGTATTCACCCCTCCACTTT.

The V and J genes are TRBV6-4 and TRBJ1-5; D gene ambiguous. V was cut by 0 bases and J by 3 bases, with 3 bases left in between. This CDR3 is built from 13 residues. Germline CDR1 and CDR2: MRHNA and SNTAGT. The CDR3 nucleotides are TGTGCCAGCAGTGACTCCCTCAATCAGCCCCAGCATTTT. Translation gives CASSDSLNQPQHF.

The V and J genes are TRBV28 and TRBJ1-2; D is perhaps TRBD1 (6 bases). From germline, CDR1 is MDHEN and CDR2 SYDVKM. The V and J ends lost 6 bases and 5 bases respectively, with 10 bases between them. This CDR3 region has 12 residues. Written as DNA, the CDR3 is TGTGCCAGCAGAGATCAGGGGTATGGCTACACCTTC. It is translated as CASRDQGYGYTF.

The chain carries TRBV5-1 and TRBJ2-5, with 7 positions matching TRBD1. This CDR3 has 15 residues. The V gene's germline CDR1 is SGHRS and CDR2 YFSETQ. Trimming cost V 4 bases and J 7 bases; bases outside gene matches: 13. In DNA form, the CDR3 reads TGCGCCAGCAGCGGTTCGACAGGGCTCGTGGGGACCCAGTACTTC. Protein product: CASSGSTGLVGTQYF.

The chain combines TRBV6-6 with TRBJ1-6; no reliable D call. The V end lost 5 bases, the J end lost 0 bases, and 17 bases lay between the germline ends. The CDR3 covers 18 residues. CDR1 and CDR2 from the germline V gene are MNHNY and SVGAGI (reference sequence). Written as DNA, the CDR3 is TGTGCCAGCAGTCTGTCCCACCCGGGGAGCTCCTATAATTCACCCCTCCACTTT. Protein product: CASSLSHPGSSYNSPLHF.

The chain recombines TRBV5-1 with TRBJ1-1, with no clear D. CDR1 is SGHRS and CDR2 is YFSETQ in the germline V gene. The CDR3 extends over 13 amino acids. Trimming removed 0 bases at V and 1 base at J, with 4 bases between. As DNA, the CDR3 is TGCGCCAGCAGCTTGGGGTGGAACACTGAAGCTTTCTTT. This codes for CASSLGWNTEAFF. Variable domain in full (rest from reference TRBV5-1 and TRBJ1-1): KAGVTQTPRYLIKTRGQQVTLSCSPISGHRSVSWYQQTPGQGLQFLFEYFSETQRNKGNFPGRFSGRQFSNSRSEMNVSTLELGDSALYLCASSLGWNTEAFFGQGTRLTVV.

The J gene is TRBJ2-7, the V gene TRBV2; D call uncertain. Per the germline V gene, CDR1 is SNHLY and CDR2 is FYNNEI. V lost 4 bases, J lost 3 bases, and 7 bases lay in between. The CDR3 contains 12 residues. The CDR3 DNA reads as TGTGCCAGCAGTGTCCTGAACTACGAGCAGTACTTC. Protein sequence: CASSVLNYEQYF.

The chain has TRBV6-5 and TRBJ2-5, with TRBD1 matching over 11 bases. Trimming took 2 bases from V and 4 from J; bases not matched to a gene: 6. This CDR3 has 16 residues. Germline V gene sequence: CDR1 MNHEY, CDR2 SVGAGI. CDR3: CASSYGTGGTGETQYF. The CDR3 DNA reads as TGTGCCAGCAGTTACGGGACAGGGGGTACGGGAGAGACCCAGTACTTC.

V usage is TRBV18 and J usage is TRBJ2-6; no definite D call. This CDR3 spans 12 amino acids. V lost 3 bases and J 3 bases, leaving 0 bases between the germline ends. The V gene's germline CDR1 is KGHSH and CDR2 LQKENI. For the CDR3, the DNA is TGTGCCAGCTCACCTGGGGCCAACGTCCTGACTTTC. Its translation: CASSPGANVLTF.

The chain has TRBV28 and TRBJ1-1; D remains ambiguous. CDR3 length: 13 residues. Trimming left V 4 bases short and J 1 base short, with 7 bases between. CDR1 MDHEN and CDR2 SYDVKM come from the germline V gene. DNA of the CDR3: TGTGCCAGCAGTTCGGCACAGAACACTGAAGCTTTCTTT. Amino acid sequence: CASSSAQNTEAFF.

The chain couples TRBV6-1 to TRBJ2-7, with TRBD2 as a possible D gene (6 bases). Germline CDR1 reads MNHNS; CDR2 reads SASEGT. The CDR3 contains 14 residues. V was shortened by 6 bases and J by 0 bases, with 12 bases between the two germline ends. DNA for the CDR3: TGTGCCAGCAGGTCCGCCGGGAGCTCCTACGAGCAGTACTTC. This sequence encodes CASRSAGSSYEQYF.

The rearrangement uses TRBV11-1 and TRBJ2-1, with a tentative D call TRBD2 (5 bases). There are 15 residues in the CDR3. Germline values: CDR1 SGHAT, CDR2 FQDESV (reference sequence). V lost 2 bases and J 5 bases, leaving 13 bases between the germline ends. DNA for the CDR3: TGTGCCAGCAGCTTATGGGCTAGCCGGGACAATGAGCAGTTCTTC. Its protein is CASSLWASRDNEQFF.

The chain employs TRBV3-1 (or the pseudogene TRBV3-2) and TRBJ1-1; D unresolved. The CDR3 is 14 amino acids. Germline values: CDR1 LGHDT, CDR2 YNNKEL (reference sequence). The V and J ends lost 2 bases and 1 base respectively, with 8 bases between them. The CDR3 coding sequence is TGTGCCAGCAGCCAACTGAGAGCGAACACTGAAGCTTTCTTT. Translation: CASSQLRANTEAFF.

The chain employs TRBV6-1 and TRBJ2-7; unclear D gene. This CDR3 spans 10 amino acids. Deletions cut 3 bases from V and 3 bases from J, with 0 bases between. CDR1 is MNHNS, CDR2 SASEGT, per germline. The CDR3 sequence: CASSDYEQYF. CDR3 DNA sequence: TGTGCCAGCAGTGACTACGAGCAGTACTTC.

The chain employs TRBV11-2 and TRBJ2-1, with D perhaps TRBD1 (6 bases). Germline assignment: CDR1 SGHAT and CDR2 FQNNGV. V was trimmed by 5 bases and J by 4 bases, leaving 18 bases between them. This CDR3 contains 16 residues. The CDR3 bases are TGTGCCAGCAGCCCACGAACCTGGACAGTTTACAATGAGCAGTTCTTC. Protein product: CASSPRTWTVYNEQFF.

CDR3: CASSLGGEGGNYGYTF. The CDR3 bases are TGTGCCAGCAGCTTAGGAGGGGAAGGAGGTAACTATGGCTACACCTTC. The rearrangement joins TRBV5-4 to TRBJ1-2; a weak D match, TRBD1 (5 bases). This CDR3 contains 16 residues. V lost 2 bases to trimming and J lost 1 base, with 15 bases between them. The germline V gene encodes CDR1 SGHNT and CDR2 YYREEE (reference sequence).

V and J are TRBV15 and TRBJ2-5, with a weak D call TRBD1 (6 bases). The CDR3 spans 15 residues. The germline V and J ends were trimmed by 3 bases and 3 bases, with 14 bases remaining between them. CDR1 and CDR2 (germline): LNHNV, YYDKDF (reference sequence). Here the CDR3 reads CATSRSRNREETQYF. The CDR3 DNA is TGTGCCACCAGCAGGTCCAGGAACAGGGAAGAGACCCAGTACTTC.

The genes are TRBV10-2 and TRBJ1-1; D is possibly TRBD1 (5 bases). Germline V gene sequence: CDR1 WSHSY, CDR2 SAAADI. V shed 2 bases and J shed 5 bases, with 9 bases lying between them. The CDR3 is made up of 13 amino acids. The CDR3 protein is CASSEQGGTEAFF. As DNA, the CDR3 is TGCGCCAGCAGTGAGCAGGGTGGGACTGAAGCTTTCTTT.

The gene calls are TRBV15 and TRBJ2-5; no definite D call. Germline loops: CDR1 LNHNV, CDR2 YYDKDF (reference sequence). The CDR3 consists of 13 residues. With 0 bases removed from V and 4 bases from J, the gap between germline ends came to 6 bases. The CDR3 spells CATSRDRRETQYF. Here the CDR3 DNA reads TGTGCCACCAGCAGAGATAGGCGAGAGACCCAGTACTTC.

The chain is built from TRBV11-1 and TRBJ1-1; no reliable D call. This CDR3 comprises 16 residues. V lost 5 bases and J lost 3, with 19 bases in between. CDR1 SGHAT and CDR2 FQDESV come from the germline V gene (reference sequence). The CDR3 spells CASSPIVGSWDTEAFF. CDR3 DNA sequence: TGTGCCAGCAGCCCCATCGTGGGCAGTTGGGACACTGAAGCTTTCTTT.

The chain is built from TRBV10-2 and TRBJ2-1; D remains unclear. V was clipped by 3 bases and J by 0 bases, with 12 bases between them. Germline CDR1 and CDR2: WSHSY and SAAADI. The CDR3 length is 16 residues. The CDR3 sequence is CASSDLQRSSYNEQFF. The CDR3 coding sequence is TGCGCCAGCAGTGATCTCCAGAGGAGCTCCTACAATGAGCAGTTCTTC.

V gene TRBV18 combines with J gene TRBJ1-4; D gene ambiguous. The V gene lost 0 bases and the J gene lost 4 bases, with 9 bases spanning the gap. CDR1 is KGHSH and CDR2 is LQKENI in the germline V gene. The length of the CDR3 is 15 residues. The CDR3 coding sequence is TGTGCCAGCTCACCACCCGGACTGATTAATGAAAAACTGTTTTTT. It encodes CASSPPGLINEKLFF.

The chain combines TRBV6-5 with TRBJ2-1; TRBD2 aligns across 7 bases. V lost 8 bases and J lost 5; bases outside the gene matches: 6. Looked up from germline, CDR1 is MNHEY and CDR2 is SVGAGI. This CDR3 has 13 residues. In DNA, the CDR3 is TGTGCCAGCTCACTAGCGCCCGACAATGAGCAGTTCTTC. Residues: CASSLAPDNEQFF.